A single sample is the source of the 23 T cell receptor beta chains below, sequenced in a study of shared clonotypes between healthy human individuals (dated by TCRdb to 2018 to 2020). Library generation was performed with the immunoSEQ multiplex PCR assay. Imported from immuneACCESS, the table was reduced by TCRdb to in-frame sequences with V and J called. These copies leave out some clones; in studies compared against another copy, an unresolved V gene accounts for under half, and the cause of the remainder is not known. Present in this sample are millions of clones, roughly 96% of which were seen just once. In total, the top ten clones hold 0.13% of the sample. Sequenced material: naive CD4+ T cells sorted from blood. Read against the paper, the sample's cell subset or site label means: CD45RA+ positively selected. The receptor set was obtained from a man younger than 30 in good health.

Notes on this clone: At one end the junction does not follow the germline gene, possibly because of a read error. The chain combines TRBV4-1 with TRBJ1-2, with TRBD1 as a possible D gene (5 bases). The V gene's germline CDR1 is MGHRA and CDR2 YSYEKL. This CDR3 spans 13 amino acids. The CDR3 DNA sequence: TGTGCCAGCAGCCCCGGGACGGTCTATGGCTACACCTTC. Translating it yields CASSPGTVYGYTF.

This clone was found once. The rearrangement joins TRBV23-1 to TRBJ2-2, with D perhaps TRBD1 or TRBD2 (6 bases each). TRBV23-1 is noted as an ORF with a role that remains uncertain. This CDR3 has 15 residues. V gave up 5 bases and J gave up 1 base, with 11 bases separating them. CDR3 residues: CASSTRGGNTGELFF. CDR3 DNA sequence: TGCGCCAGCAGTACCAGGGGAGGGAACACCGGGGAGCTGTTTTTT.

As regards this clone: In the same sample, other DNA sequences code for this CDR3. The chain uses TRBV5-6 and TRBJ2-6; D is unresolved. Germline assignment: CDR1 SGHDT and CDR2 YYEEEE. The CDR3 is made up of 15 amino acids. V was clipped by 1 base and J by 2 bases, with 7 bases between them. The CDR3 region has the DNA TGTGCCAGCAGCTTGTGGGGTGCTGGGGCCAACGTCCTGACTTTC. Its translation: CASSLWGAGANVLTF. Variable domain in full (rest from reference TRBV5-6 and TRBJ2-6): DAGVTQSPTHLIKTRGQQVTLRCSPKSGHDTVSWYQQALGQGPQFIFQYYEEEERQRGNFPDRFSGHQFPNYSSELNVNALLLGDSALYLCASSLWGAGANVLTFGAGSRLTVL.

The rearrangement links TRBV6-5 to TRBJ1-1, with TRBD1 as a possible D gene (5 bases). The CDR3 is 15 amino acids. V lost 0 bases and J 4 bases, leaving 12 bases between the germline ends. The germline gives CDR1 MNHEY, CDR2 SVGAGI. CDR3 region: CASSYSGLYSTEAFF. The CDR3 nucleotides read TGTGCCAGCAGTTACTCGGGACTTTACAGCACTGAAGCTTTCTTT.

V gene TRBV11-2 combines with J gene TRBJ2-7; maybe TRBD1 (6 bases). Germline V gene sequence: CDR1 SGHAT, CDR2 FQNNGV. The CDR3 loop spans 15 amino acids. The V end was cut by 5 bases, the J end by 0 bases, with 14 bases between. In DNA form, the CDR3 reads TGTGCCAGCAGCCCTGGACAGTTCAGCTCCTACGAGCAGTACTTC. As protein: CASSPGQFSSYEQYF.

The chain recombines TRBV2 with TRBJ2-7; maybe TRBD2 (5 bases). V was cut by 0 bases and J by 2 bases, with 5 bases left in between. Germline V gene lookup returns CDR1 SNHLY and CDR2 FYNNEI. CDR3 length: 13 residues. The CDR3 bases are TGTGCCAGCAGTGAAGCAGCGGCCTACGAGCAGTACTTC. This translates into CASSEAAAYEQYF.

Concerning this clone: Other DNA sequences from this sample encode an identical CDR3 as well. Here the CDR3 DNA reads TGTGCCAGCAGCCCCCGACAGGGGTCCTACGAGCAGTACTTC. It codes for CASSPRQGSYEQYF. The rearrangement links TRBV9 to TRBJ2-7, with 8 positions matching TRBD1. The CDR3 has 14 amino acids. The ends lost 4 bases at V and 1 base at J; junction bases unmatched: 4. The germline CDR1 and CDR2 sequences are SGDLS and YYNGEE.

V gene TRBV4-1 combines with J gene TRBJ1-2; TRBD1 might be the D (5 bases). There are 15 residues in the CDR3. The germline V gene has CDR1 MGHRA and CDR2 YSYEKL. V was shortened by 8 bases and J by 3 bases, with 19 bases between the two germline ends. The CDR3 spells CASRQFMGMDYGYTF. The CDR3 DNA reads as TGCGCCAGCCGACAGTTTATGGGTATGGACTATGGCTACACCTTC.

The genes are TRBV2 and TRBJ1-1; D is perhaps TRBD1 (5 bases). CDR1 SNHLY and CDR2 FYNNEI come from the germline V gene. The CDR3 sequence is 13 residues long. V dropped 10 bases and J dropped 2 bases, with 14 bases sitting between them. CDR3 sequence reads: CATHRDGNTEAFF. The CDR3 nucleotides are TGTGCCACCCACCGGGACGGTAACACTGAAGCTTTCTTT.

V is TRBV15 and J is TRBJ2-1; unclear D gene. With 1 base removed from V and 2 bases from J, the gap between germline ends came to 9 bases. This CDR3 spans 15 amino acids. Germline CDR1 and CDR2: LNHNV and YYDKDF (reference sequence). The CDR3 DNA reads TGTGCCACCAGCAGAGCGGTAGGGACCTACAATGAGCAGTTCTTC. This sequence encodes CATSRAVGTYNEQFF.

This clone was seen a single time. This chain connects TRBV4-3 to TRBJ2-2; D is undetermined. This CDR3 has 14 amino acids. From germline, CDR1 is LGHNA and CDR2 YSLEER. The ends were cut back, 0 bases at V and 9 bases at J, with 11 bases in the middle. The CDR3 region is CASSQEWGSWELFF. As DNA, the CDR3 is TGCGCCAGCAGCCAAGAATGGGGTAGCTGGGAGCTGTTTTTT.

This chain uses TRBV13 with TRBJ1-2, with D possibly TRBD1 on 5 matching bases. Germline V gene lookup returns CDR1 PRHDT and CDR2 FYEKMQ (reference sequence). Between the trimmed V and J ends, which lost 5 bases and 2 bases, there was a span of 12 bases. This CDR3 spans 14 amino acids. CDR3 nucleotide sequence: TGTGCCAGCAGCCCGGGACGGACGAACTATGGCTACACCTTC. This codes for CASSPGRTNYGYTF.

The chain has TRBV10-3 and TRBJ2-5; D is uncertain. CDR1 is ENHRY, CDR2 SYGVKD, per germline. CDR3 length: 15 amino acids. Trimming stripped 4 bases from V and 2 bases from J, with 14 bases between. CDR3 coding DNA: TGTGCCATCAGTGCCTCAACAAGCACACAAGAGACCCAGTACTTC. This translates into CAISASTSTQETQYF.

V usage is TRBV9 and J usage is TRBJ2-1; TRBD2 agrees at 11 bases. The CDR3 consists of 17 residues. Trimming cost V 0 bases and J 2 bases; bases outside gene matches: 4. CDR1 is SGDLS and CDR2 is YYNGEE in the germline V gene. CDR3 sequence reads: CASSVVPLAGAYNEQFF. The CDR3 region has the DNA TGTGCCAGCAGCGTAGTCCCACTAGCGGGGGCCTACAATGAGCAGTTCTTC.

Turning to this clone: The same CDR3 can be traced to other DNA sequences in this sample. The chain couples TRBV6-5 to TRBJ2-5, with TRBD1 matching over 11 bases. CDR1 is MNHEY, CDR2 SVGAGI, per germline. The CDR3 covers 15 residues. The V and J ends lost 6 bases and 1 base, in that order; junction bases with no gene match: 4. The CDR3 protein is CASRRGTGGQETQYF. Written as DNA, the CDR3 is TGTGCCAGCAGGCGGGGGACAGGGGGCCAAGAGACCCAGTACTTC.

V usage is TRBV6-6 and J usage is TRBJ1-2; D is unclear. Germline assignment: CDR1 MNHNY and CDR2 SVGAGI (reference sequence). CDR3 length: 11 amino acids. The V end was cut by 5 bases, the J end by 1 base, with 2 bases between. The CDR3 nucleotides are TGTGCCAGCAGTGATAACTATGGCTACACCTTC. This encodes CASSDNYGYTF.

V and J are TRBV30 and TRBJ1-6; 12 positions agree with TRBD1. CDR3 length: 18 amino acids. V dropped 3 bases and J dropped 5; count of bases not matched to a gene: 11. CDR1 GTSNPN and CDR2 SVGIG come from the germline V gene (reference sequence). The CDR3 reads CAWRDRDRGRLHNSPLHF. As DNA, the CDR3 is TGTGCCTGGAGGGACCGGGACAGGGGGCGCCTGCATAATTCACCCCTCCACTTT.

The J gene is TRBJ2-7, the V gene TRBV28; D not certain. The CDR3 length is 14 residues. V was trimmed by 3 bases and J by 2 bases, leaving 11 bases between them. Looked up from germline, CDR1 is MDHEN and CDR2 is SYDVKM. CDR3 in DNA: TGTGCCAGCAGTTTTGGGCAGTTCCCCTACGAGCAGTACTTC. It encodes CASSFGQFPYEQYF.

The V call is TRBV30, the J call TRBJ1-2; D uncertain. V was shortened by 4 bases and J by 2 bases, with 17 bases between the two germline ends. The CDR3 has 15 residues. Germline V CDR1 and CDR2: GTSNPN, SVGIG (reference sequence). CDR3 amino acids: CAWTPRGATNYGYTF. CDR3 DNA sequence: TGTGCCTGGACTCCCCGAGGAGCTACAAACTATGGCTACACCTTC.

The V gene is TRBV6-1, the J gene TRBJ1-2; D not certain. This CDR3 region has 13 residues. The germline CDR1 and CDR2 sequences are MNHNS and SASEGT. Trimming pared 3 bases from V and 7 bases from J, leaving 12 bases between. The CDR3 DNA sequence: TGTGCCAGCAGTGATCCCCCTTTCGGTGGCTACACCTTC. Amino acid sequence: CASSDPPFGGYTF.

This chain links TRBV5-1 with TRBJ2-7, with D perhaps matching TRBD2 (6 bases). V was trimmed by 4 bases and J by 4 bases, leaving 18 bases between them. The CDR3 runs to 15 residues. Germline V gene data show CDR1 as SGHRS and CDR2 as YFSETQ. CDR3 sequence (DNA): TGCGCCAGCAGCCGAACCAGTGGAGGGGAGTACGAGCAGTACTTC. Encoded protein: CASSRTSGGEYEQYF.

Of note for this clone: The same CDR3 arises from other DNA sequences in this sample as well. The rearrangement joins TRBV5-1 to TRBJ1-2; 7 bases map to TRBD1. The V segment lost 0 bases and the J segment 5 bases; nucleotides outside the gene matches: 4. In germline, CDR1 is SGHRS, CDR2 YFSETQ. This CDR3 contains 14 residues. The CDR3 region is CASSLGGTDYGYTF. For the CDR3, the DNA is TGCGCCAGCAGCTTGGGCGGGACAGATTATGGCTACACCTTC.

The gene calls are TRBV7-2 and TRBJ2-7; D gene unclear. V was cut by 3 bases and J by 0 bases, with 12 bases left in between. This CDR3 spans 15 amino acids. Germline-derived CDR1 and CDR2 are SGHTA and FQGNSA. CDR3 sequence: CASSLGSAISYEQYF. CDR3 DNA sequence: TGTGCCAGCAGCTTGGGCAGTGCAATCTCCTACGAGCAGTACTTC.